The 10 T cell receptor beta chains given below trace back to one sample, sequenced in a study of cytomegalovirus exposure and HLA in healthy donors. TCRdb's table, derived via immunoSEQ multiplex PCR, lists solely in-frame clones and lacks some. The sample contains 300,000 or so clones, roughly 90% of which appear only once. Sample: PBMCs. Receptor source: a man aged 25-40 years in good health and CMV-seronegative.

The CDR3 DNA is TGTGCCAGCAGCTTAGGAATGGGGGGGGAGTACGAGCAGTACTTC. Protein: CASSLGMGGEYEQYF. The chain couples TRBV7-6 to TRBJ2-7; 7 bases line up with TRBD2. CDR1 is SGHVS and CDR2 is FNYEAQ in the germline V gene. Losses at the gene ends were 1 base for V and 4 bases for J; bases not matched to a gene: 7. This CDR3 comprises 15 residues.

The chain employs TRBV6-5 and TRBJ2-2; the D gene is possibly TRBD1 (6 bases). This CDR3 spans 15 amino acids. Trimming removed 6 bases at V and 6 bases at J, with 17 bases between. Looked up from germline, CDR1 is MNHEY and CDR2 is SVGAGI. DNA for the CDR3: TGTGCCAGCAGATTTAGGGGGTTCTCTTCCGGGGAGCTGTTTTTT. It is translated as CASRFRGFSSGELFF.

V is TRBV2 and J is TRBJ2-7; 11 bases match TRBD2. Losses at the gene ends were 5 bases for V and 8 bases for J; bases not matched to a gene: 5. The CDR3 spans 13 residues. CDR1 and CDR2 from the germline V gene are SNHLY and FYNNEI. The CDR3 DNA sequence: TGTGCCAGCAGTACTAGCGGGGGCGGTCAGCAGTACTTC. It translates to CASSTSGGGQQYF. The entire variable domain, with the rest obtained from reference TRBV2 and TRBJ2-7, is as follows: EPEVTQTPSHQVTQMGQEVILRCVPISNHLYFYWYRQILGQKVEFLVSFYNNEISEKSEIFDDQFSVERPDGSNFTLKIRSTKLEDSAMYFCASSTSGGGQQYFGPGTRLTVT.

This chain joins TRBV30 and TRBJ1-2; TRBD1 matches 7 bases. The CDR3 sequence is 14 residues long. With 4 bases clipped from V and 10 bases from J, the junction kept 15 bases outside the gene matches. Germline CDR1 is GTSNPN and CDR2 is SVGIG (reference sequence). CDR3 amino acids: CAWTPGRGLEHYTF. For the CDR3, the DNA is TGTGCCTGGACCCCGGGTAGGGGGCTAGAGCACTACACCTTC.

J is TRBJ2-1 and V is TRBV6-6; tentative D call: TRBD2 (5 bases). This CDR3 contains 13 residues. V gave up 2 bases and J gave up 10 bases, with 12 bases separating them. The germline V gene has CDR1 MNHNY and CDR2 SVGAGI (reference sequence). CDR3 coding DNA: TGTGCCAGCAGTTACGGGATCCCGGGGGAGCAGTTCTTC. It codes for CASSYGIPGEQFF.

The J gene is TRBJ1-2, the V gene TRBV19; 7 nucleotides line up with TRBD1. The V and J ends lost 4 bases and 4 bases, in that order; junction bases with no gene match: 9. In germline, CDR1 is LNHDA, CDR2 SQIVND (reference sequence). The CDR3 totals 15 residues. CDR3 region: CASSTVQGMGYGYTF. The CDR3 DNA follows: TGTGCCAGTAGTACCGTACAGGGGATGGGCTATGGCTACACCTTC.

The V call is TRBV10-3, the J call TRBJ2-7, with 9 bases identical to TRBD1. Germline-derived CDR1 and CDR2 are ENHRY and SYGVKD. The CDR3 totals 14 residues. V lost 4 bases, J lost 5 bases, and 6 bases stayed unmatched. In DNA, the CDR3 is TGTGCCATCAGTGTAGGGGACAGGGCAAACGAGCAGTACTTC. Its translation is CAISVGDRANEQYF.

The CDR3 bases are TGTGCCAGCTTCCGACAGGATACTAGCACAGATACGCAGTATTTT. Translated: CASFRQDTSTDTQYF. The chain employs TRBV18 and TRBJ2-3; tentative D call: TRBD1 (6 bases). CDR3 length equals 15 residues. In germline, CDR1 is KGHSH, CDR2 LQKENI. Trimming shortened V by 7 bases and J by 0 bases, and 14 bases separated the two germline ends.

The gene calls are TRBV5-1 and TRBJ1-6, with TRBD1 matching 10 bases. The CDR3 contains 17 residues. Germline trimming cut 2 bases from V and 7 bases from J; bases unmatched to any gene: 9. Germline V gene data show CDR1 as SGHRS and CDR2 as YFSETQ. The CDR3, as DNA: TGCGCCAGCAGCTTTGGGGACAGGGGCTACAGAAATTCACCCCTCCACTTT. Translated: CASSFGDRGYRNSPLHF.

This rearrangement joins TRBV5-4 to TRBJ2-2, with a tentative D call TRBD2 (6 bases). Germline V lookup: CDR1 SGHNT, CDR2 YYREEE (reference sequence). V lost 3 bases, J lost 4 bases, and 19 bases lay in between. This CDR3 contains 17 residues. CDR3 sequence reads: CASSYRPGEAFTGELFF. For the CDR3, the DNA is TGTGCCAGCAGCTACCGGCCCGGGGAGGCGTTCACCGGGGAGCTGTTTTTT.